This T cell receptor beta chain was sequenced during a study of blood T cell repertoires in COVID-19. Study overall: The study drew acute and convalescent COVID-19 samples from the United States, Italy and Spain.

Participants were aged 18 to 89 years, lived in some 23 US areas, and enrolled virtually. Each participant's cohort was designated according to participant-reported clinical history. How the authors handled the data: Reference gene primer amplification gave nucleated cell count estimates. The table came from immunoSEQ multiplex PCR; TCRdb's copy has only in-frame clones and leaves some out. The DNA gave D and trimming, while V, J and clone size come from that table. Of nearly 250,000 clones detected, 75% to 85% appear once; the ten largest clones hold around 9.8%. CDR1 is MGHRA, CDR2 YSYEKL, per germline. The CDR3 has 13 residues. Between the trimmed V and J ends, which lost 4 bases and 0 bases, there was a span of 4 bases.

Specimen: PBMCs or T cells enriched from blood (not recorded which). The chain has TRBV4-1 and TRBJ1-3; no firm D call. This TCR derives from a woman aged 45-65 years with acute COVID-19. The chain's CDR3 is CASSPLSGNTIYF. CDR3 in DNA: TGCGCCAGCAGCCCTCTCTCTGGAAACACCATATATTTT.